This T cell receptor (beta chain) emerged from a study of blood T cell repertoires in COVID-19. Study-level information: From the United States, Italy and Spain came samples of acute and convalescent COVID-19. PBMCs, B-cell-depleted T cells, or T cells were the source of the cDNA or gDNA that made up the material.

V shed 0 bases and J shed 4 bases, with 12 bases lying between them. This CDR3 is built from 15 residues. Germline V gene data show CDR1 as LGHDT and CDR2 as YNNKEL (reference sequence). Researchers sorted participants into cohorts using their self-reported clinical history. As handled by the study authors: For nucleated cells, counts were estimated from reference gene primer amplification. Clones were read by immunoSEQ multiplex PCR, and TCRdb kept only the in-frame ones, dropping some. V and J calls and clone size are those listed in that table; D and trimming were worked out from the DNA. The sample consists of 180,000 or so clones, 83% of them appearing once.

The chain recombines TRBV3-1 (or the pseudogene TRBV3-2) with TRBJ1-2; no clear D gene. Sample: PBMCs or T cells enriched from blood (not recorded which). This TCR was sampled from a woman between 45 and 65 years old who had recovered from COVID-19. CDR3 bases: TGTGCCAGCAGCCAAGACCCCCCCGGAGGCTATGGCTACACCTTC. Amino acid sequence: CASSQDPPGGYGYTF.